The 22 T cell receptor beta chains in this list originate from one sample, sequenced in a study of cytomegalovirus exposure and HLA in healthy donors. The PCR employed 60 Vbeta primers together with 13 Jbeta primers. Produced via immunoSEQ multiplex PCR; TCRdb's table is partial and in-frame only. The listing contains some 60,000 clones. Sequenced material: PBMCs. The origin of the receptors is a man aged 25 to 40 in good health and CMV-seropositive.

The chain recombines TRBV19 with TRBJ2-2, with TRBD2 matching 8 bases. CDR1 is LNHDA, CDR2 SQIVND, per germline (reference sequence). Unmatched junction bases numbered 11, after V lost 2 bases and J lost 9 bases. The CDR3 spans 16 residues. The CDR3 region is CASSITGTSVGRELFF. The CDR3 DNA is TGTGCCAGTAGTATAACTGGGACTAGTGTTGGGAGGGAGCTGTTTTTT.

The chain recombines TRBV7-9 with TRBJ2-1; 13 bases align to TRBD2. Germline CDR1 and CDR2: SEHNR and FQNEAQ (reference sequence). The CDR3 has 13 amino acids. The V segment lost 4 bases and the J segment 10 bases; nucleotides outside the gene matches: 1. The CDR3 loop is CASSSGLAGEQFF. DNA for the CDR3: TGTGCCAGCAGCTCGGGACTAGCGGGAGAGCAGTTCTTC.

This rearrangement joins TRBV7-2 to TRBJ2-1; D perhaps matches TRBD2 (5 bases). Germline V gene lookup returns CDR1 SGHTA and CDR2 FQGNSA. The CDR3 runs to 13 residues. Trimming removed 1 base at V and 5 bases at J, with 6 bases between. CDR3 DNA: TGTGCCAGCAGCTTAGACGGGGACAATGAGCAGTTCTTC. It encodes CASSLDGDNEQFF.

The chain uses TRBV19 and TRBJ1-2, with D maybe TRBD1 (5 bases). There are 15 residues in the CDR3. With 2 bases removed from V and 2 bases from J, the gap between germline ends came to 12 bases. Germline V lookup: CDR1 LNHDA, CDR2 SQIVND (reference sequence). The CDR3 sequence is CASSILQELNYGYTF. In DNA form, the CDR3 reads TGTGCCAGTAGTATACTACAGGAGCTCAACTATGGCTACACCTTC.

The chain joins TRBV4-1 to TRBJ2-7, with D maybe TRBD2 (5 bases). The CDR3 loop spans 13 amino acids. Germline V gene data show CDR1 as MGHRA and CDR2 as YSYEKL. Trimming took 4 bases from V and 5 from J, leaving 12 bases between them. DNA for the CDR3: TGCGCCAGCAGCCCAAGGACGGGGAACGAGCAGTACTTC. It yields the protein CASSPRTGNEQYF.

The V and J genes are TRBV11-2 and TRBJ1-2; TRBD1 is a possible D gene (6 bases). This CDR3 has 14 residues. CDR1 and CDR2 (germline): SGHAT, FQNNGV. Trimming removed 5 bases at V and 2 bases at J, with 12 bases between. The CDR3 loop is CASSPAGANYGYTF. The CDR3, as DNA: TGTGCCAGCAGCCCGGCAGGGGCCAACTATGGCTACACCTTC.

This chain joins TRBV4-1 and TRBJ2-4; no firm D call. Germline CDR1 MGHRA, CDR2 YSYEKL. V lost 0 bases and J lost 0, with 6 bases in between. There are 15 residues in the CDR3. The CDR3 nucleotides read TGCGCCAGCAGCCAAGATAAGCTAGCCAAAAACATTCAGTACTTC. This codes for CASSQDKLAKNIQYF.

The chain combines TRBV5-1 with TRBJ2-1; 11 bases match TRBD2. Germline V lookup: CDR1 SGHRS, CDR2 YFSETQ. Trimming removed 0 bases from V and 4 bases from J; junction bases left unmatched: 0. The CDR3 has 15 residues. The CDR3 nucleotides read TGCGCCAGCAGCTTGGGACTAGCGGGGTACAATGAGCAGTTCTTC. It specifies CASSLGLAGYNEQFF.

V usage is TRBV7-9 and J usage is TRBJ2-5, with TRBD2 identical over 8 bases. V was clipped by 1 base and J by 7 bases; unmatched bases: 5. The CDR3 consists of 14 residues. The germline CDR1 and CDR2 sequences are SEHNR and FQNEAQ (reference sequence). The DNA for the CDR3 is TGTGCCAGCAGCTTAGGGGGACTAGAAGGGACCCAGTACTTC. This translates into CASSLGGLEGTQYF.

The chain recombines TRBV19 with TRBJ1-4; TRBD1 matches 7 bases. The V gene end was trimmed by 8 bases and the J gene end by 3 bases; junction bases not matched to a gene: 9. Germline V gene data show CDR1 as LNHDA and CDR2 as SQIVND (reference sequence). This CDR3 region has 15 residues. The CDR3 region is CASRRTGQPNEKLFF. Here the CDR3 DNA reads TGTGCCAGTCGAAGAACGGGACAGCCTAATGAAAAACTGTTTTTT.

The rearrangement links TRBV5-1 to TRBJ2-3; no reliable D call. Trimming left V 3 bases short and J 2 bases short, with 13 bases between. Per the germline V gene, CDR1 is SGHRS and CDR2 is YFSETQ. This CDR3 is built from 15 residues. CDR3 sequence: CASSSVGQVTDTQYF. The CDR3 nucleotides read TGCGCCAGCAGCTCTGTAGGCCAGGTCACAGATACGCAGTATTTT.

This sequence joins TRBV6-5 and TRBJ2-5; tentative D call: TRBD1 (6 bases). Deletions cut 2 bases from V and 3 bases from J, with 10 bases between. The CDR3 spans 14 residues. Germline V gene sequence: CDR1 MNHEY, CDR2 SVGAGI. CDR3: CASSYRTAKETQYF. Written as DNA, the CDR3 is TGTGCCAGCAGTTACCGGACAGCGAAAGAGACCCAGTACTTC.

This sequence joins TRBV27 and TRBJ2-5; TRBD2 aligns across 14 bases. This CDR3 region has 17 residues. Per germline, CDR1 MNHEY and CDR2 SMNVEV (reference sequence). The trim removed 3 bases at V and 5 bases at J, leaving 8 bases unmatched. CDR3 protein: CASSFGTSGGTGETQYF. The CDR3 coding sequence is TGTGCCAGCAGTTTTGGGACTAGCGGGGGCACCGGGGAGACCCAGTACTTC.

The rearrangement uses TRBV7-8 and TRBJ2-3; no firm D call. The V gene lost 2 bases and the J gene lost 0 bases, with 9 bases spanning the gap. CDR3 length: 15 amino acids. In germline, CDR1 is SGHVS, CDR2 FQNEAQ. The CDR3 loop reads CASSLNGGSTDTQYF. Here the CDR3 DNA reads TGTGCCAGCAGCTTAAATGGCGGAAGCACAGATACGCAGTATTTT.

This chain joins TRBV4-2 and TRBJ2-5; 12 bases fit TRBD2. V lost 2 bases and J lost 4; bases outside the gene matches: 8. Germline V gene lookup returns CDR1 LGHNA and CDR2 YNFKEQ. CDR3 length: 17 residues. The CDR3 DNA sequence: TGTGCCAGCAGCCAATCACTAGCGGGGGGCCGTAGAGAGACCCAGTACTTC. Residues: CASSQSLAGGRRETQYF.

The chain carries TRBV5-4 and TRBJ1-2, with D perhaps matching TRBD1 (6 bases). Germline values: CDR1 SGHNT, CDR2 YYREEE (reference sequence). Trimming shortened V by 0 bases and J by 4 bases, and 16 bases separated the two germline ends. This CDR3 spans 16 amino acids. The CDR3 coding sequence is TGTGCCAGCAGCTTGGGTGTGGGGGCGCGCCCCTATGGCTACACCTTC. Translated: CASSLGVGARPYGYTF. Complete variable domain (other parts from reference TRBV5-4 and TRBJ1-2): ETGVTQSPTHLIKTRGQQVTLRCSSQSGHNTVSWYQQALGQGPQFIFQYYREEENGRGNFPPRFSGLQFPNYSSELNVNALELDDSALYLCASSLGVGARPYGYTFGSGTRLTVV.

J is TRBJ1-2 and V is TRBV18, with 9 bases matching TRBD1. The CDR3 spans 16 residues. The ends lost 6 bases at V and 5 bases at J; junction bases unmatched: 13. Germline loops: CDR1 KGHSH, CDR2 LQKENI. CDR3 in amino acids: CASSRDRVFTGYGYTF. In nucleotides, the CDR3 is TGTGCCAGCTCCCGGGACAGGGTATTTACGGGGTATGGCTACACCTTC.

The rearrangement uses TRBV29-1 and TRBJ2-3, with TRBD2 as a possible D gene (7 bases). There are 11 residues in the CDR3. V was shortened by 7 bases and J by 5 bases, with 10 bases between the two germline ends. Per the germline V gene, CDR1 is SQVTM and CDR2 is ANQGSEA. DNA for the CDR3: TGCAGCGGGGGGGGGCGAGATACGCAGTATTTT. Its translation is CSGGGRDTQYF.

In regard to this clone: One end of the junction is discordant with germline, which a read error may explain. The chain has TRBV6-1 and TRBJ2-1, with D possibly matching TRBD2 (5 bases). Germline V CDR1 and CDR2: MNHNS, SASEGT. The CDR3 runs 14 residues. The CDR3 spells CAIQRHSSDNEQFF. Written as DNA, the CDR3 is TGTGCCATCCAGCGGCATAGCTCCGACAATGAGCAGTTCTTC.

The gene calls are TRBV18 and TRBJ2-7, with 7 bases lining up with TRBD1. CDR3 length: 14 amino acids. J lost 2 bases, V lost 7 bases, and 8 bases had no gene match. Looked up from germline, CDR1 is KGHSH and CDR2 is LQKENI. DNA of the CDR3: TGTGCCAGCTTTTCGGGACAGATCGCCTACGAGCAGTACTTC. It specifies CASFSGQIAYEQYF.

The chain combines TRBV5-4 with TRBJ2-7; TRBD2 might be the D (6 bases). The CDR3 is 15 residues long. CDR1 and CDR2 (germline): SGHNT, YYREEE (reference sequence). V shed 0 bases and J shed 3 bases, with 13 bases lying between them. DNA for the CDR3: TGTGCCAGCAGCTTGGTGGGAGGACGGGTCTACGAGCAGTACTTC. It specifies CASSLVGGRVYEQYF.

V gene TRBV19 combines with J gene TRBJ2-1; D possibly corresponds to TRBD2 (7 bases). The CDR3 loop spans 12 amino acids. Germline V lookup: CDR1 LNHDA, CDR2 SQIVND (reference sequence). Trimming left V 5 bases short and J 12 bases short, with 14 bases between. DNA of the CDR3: TGTGCCAGTAGTCGGGGGGCGTTTGGGCAGTTCTTC. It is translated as CASSRGAFGQFF. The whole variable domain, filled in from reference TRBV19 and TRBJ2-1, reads DGGITQSPKYLFRKEGQNVTLSCEQNLNHDAMYWYRQDPGQGLRLIYYSQIVNDFQKGDIAEGYSVSREKKESFPLTVTSAQKNPTAFYLCASSRGAFGQFFGPGTRLTVL.